The entry that follows covers one T cell receptor (beta chain) sequence. It was with 60 Vbeta and 13 Jbeta primers that the PCR ran. Profiled with immunoSEQ multiplex PCR; TCRdb holds only in-frame clones, not every one. The data show some 98,000 clones, with roughly a tenth seen just once and around 5% held by the top ten. This CDR3 has 15 residues. Trimming at V came to 5 bases and at J to 6 bases, leaving 8 bases not matched to a gene. Germline lookup yields CDR1 SGHVS and CDR2 FNYEAQ. This record belongs to a study of cytomegalovirus exposure and HLA in healthy donors. The chain recombines TRBV7-6 with TRBJ2-1; 9 nucleotides line up with TRBD2. The sequencing input was PBMCs. The TCR originated in a man between 45 and 60 years old in good health and CMV-seropositive. The CDR3 here is CASSQVASGANEQFF. CDR3 nucleotide sequence: TGTGCCAGCAGCCAGGTGGCTAGCGGGGCCAATGAGCAGTTCTTC.